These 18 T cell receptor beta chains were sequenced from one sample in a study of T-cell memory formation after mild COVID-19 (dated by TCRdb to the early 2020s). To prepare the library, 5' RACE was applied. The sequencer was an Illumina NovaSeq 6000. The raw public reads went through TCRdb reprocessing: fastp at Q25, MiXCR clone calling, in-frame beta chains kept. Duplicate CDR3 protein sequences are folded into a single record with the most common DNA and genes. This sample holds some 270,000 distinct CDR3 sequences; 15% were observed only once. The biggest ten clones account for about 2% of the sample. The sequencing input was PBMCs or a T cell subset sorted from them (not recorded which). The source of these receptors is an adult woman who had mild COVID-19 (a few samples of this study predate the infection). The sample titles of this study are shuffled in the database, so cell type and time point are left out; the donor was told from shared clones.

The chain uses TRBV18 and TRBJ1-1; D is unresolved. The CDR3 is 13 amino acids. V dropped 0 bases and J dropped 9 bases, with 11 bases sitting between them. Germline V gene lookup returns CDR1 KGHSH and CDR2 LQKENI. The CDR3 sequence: CASSPPVAVKAFF. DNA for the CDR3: TGTGCCAGCTCACCACCGGTTGCGGTGAAAGCTTTCTTT.

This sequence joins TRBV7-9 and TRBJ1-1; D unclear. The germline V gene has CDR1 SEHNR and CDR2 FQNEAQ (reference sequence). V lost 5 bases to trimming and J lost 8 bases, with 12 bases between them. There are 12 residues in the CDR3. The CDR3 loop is CASSSPGREAFF. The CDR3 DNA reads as TGTGCCAGCAGCAGCCCGGGCAGAGAAGCTTTCTTT.

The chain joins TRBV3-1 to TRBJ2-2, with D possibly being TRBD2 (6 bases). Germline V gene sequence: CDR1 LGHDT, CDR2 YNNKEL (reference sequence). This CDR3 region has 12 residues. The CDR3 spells CAAGSGTGELFF. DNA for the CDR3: TGTGCGGCCGGGAGTGGCACCGGGGAGCTGTTTTTT.

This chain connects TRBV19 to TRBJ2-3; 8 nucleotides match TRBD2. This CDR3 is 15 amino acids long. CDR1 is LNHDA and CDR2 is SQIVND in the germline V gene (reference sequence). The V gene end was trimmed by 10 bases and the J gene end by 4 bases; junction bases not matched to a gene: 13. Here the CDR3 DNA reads TGTGCCACCAGGGGCGGGGGGAAGATCGCAGATACGCAGTATTTT. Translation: CATRGGGKIADTQYF.

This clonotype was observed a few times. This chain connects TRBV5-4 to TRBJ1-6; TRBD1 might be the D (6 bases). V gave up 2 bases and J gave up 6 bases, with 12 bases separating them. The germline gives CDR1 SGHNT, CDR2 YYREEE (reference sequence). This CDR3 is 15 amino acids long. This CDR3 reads CASSFLGGSNSPLHF. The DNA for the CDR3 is TGTGCCAGCAGCTTTCTAGGGGGGAGTAATTCACCCCTCCACTTT.

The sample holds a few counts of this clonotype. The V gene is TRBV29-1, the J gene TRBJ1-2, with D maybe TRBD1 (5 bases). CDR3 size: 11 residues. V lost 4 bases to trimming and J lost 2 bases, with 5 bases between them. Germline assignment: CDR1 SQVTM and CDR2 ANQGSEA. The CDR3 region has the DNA TGCAGCGTTGGACAGAACTATGGCTACACCTTC. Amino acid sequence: CSVGQNYGYTF.

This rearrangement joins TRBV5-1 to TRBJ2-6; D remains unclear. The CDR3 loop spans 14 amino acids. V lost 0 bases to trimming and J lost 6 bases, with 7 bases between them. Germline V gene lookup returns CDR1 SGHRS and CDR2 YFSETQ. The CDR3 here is CASSLGQEANVLTF. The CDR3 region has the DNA TGCGCCAGCAGCTTGGGACAAGAGGCCAACGTCCTGACTTTC.

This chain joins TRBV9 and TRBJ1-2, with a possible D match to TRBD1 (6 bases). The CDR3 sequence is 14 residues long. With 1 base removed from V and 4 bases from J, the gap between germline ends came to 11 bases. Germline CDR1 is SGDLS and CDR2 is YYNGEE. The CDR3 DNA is TGTGCCAGCAGCGTATCTACAGGGATCTATGGCTACACCTTC. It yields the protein CASSVSTGIYGYTF.

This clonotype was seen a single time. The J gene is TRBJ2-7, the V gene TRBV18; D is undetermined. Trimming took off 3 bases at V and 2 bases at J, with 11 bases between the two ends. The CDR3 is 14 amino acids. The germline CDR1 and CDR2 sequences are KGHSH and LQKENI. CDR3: CASSPSREAYEQYF. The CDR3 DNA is TGTGCCAGCTCACCGAGTCGTGAGGCCTACGAGCAGTACTTC.

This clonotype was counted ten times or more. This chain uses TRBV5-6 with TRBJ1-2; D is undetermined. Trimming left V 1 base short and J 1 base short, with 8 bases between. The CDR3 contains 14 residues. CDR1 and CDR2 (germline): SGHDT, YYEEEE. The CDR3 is CASSLTGSNYGYTF. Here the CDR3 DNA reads TGTGCCAGCAGCTTGACGGGGAGTAACTATGGCTACACCTTC.

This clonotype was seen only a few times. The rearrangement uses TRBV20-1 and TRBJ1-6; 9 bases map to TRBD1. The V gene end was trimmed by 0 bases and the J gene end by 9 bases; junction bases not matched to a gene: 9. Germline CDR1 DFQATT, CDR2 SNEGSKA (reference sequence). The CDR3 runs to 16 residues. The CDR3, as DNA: TGCAGTGCTAGAGATTTCGGACAGGGGACTGGTTCACCCCTCCACTTT. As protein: CSARDFGQGTGSPLHF.

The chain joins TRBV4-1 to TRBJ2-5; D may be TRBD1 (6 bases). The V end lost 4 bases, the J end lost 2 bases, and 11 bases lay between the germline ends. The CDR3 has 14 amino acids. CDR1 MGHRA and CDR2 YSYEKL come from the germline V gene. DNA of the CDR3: TGCGCCAGCAGCCCGACCGGGACACAAGAGACCCAGTACTTC. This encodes CASSPTGTQETQYF.

The CDR3 is CASSSGLAGIADTQYF. In nucleotides, the CDR3 is TGTGCCAGCAGCTCGGGACTAGCGGGAATAGCAGATACGCAGTATTTT. This chain joins TRBV7-2 and TRBJ2-3, with 13 bases lining up with TRBD2. Germline V CDR1 and CDR2: SGHTA, FQGNSA. After removal of 4 bases from V and 4 bases from J, the junction contained 5 bases not matched to a gene. This CDR3 contains 16 residues.

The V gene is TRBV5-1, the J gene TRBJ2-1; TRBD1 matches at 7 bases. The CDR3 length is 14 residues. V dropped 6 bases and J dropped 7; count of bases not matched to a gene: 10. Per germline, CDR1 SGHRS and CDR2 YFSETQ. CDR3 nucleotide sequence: TGCGCCAGCACCCACCGGGACAGAGTTAATGAGCAGTTCTTC. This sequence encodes CASTHRDRVNEQFF.

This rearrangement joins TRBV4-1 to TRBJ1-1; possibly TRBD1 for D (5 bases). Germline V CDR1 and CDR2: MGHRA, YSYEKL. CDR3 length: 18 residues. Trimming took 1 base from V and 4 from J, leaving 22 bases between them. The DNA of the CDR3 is TGCGCCAGCAGCCAAGGGGTCTGGGGCAGGGACTTGTCCACTGAAGCTTTCTTT. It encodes CASSQGVWGRDLSTEAFF.

The CDR3 DNA reads TGCGCCAGCAGCTTTCAGGGGGGCGGTCAAGAGACCCAGTACTTC. It yields the protein CASSFQGGGQETQYF. The rearrangement joins TRBV5-1 to TRBJ2-5, with a possible D match to TRBD1 (7 bases). CDR3 length: 15 residues. The V gene lost 2 bases and the J gene lost 2 bases, with 13 bases spanning the gap. The germline CDR1 and CDR2 sequences are SGHRS and YFSETQ.

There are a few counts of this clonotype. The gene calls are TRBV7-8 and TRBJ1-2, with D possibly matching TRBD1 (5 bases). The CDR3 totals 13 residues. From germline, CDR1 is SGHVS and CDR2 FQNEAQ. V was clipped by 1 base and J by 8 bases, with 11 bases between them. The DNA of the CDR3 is TGTGCCAGCAGCTTAGGGGGGACCGTAGGCTACACCTTC. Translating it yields CASSLGGTVGYTF.

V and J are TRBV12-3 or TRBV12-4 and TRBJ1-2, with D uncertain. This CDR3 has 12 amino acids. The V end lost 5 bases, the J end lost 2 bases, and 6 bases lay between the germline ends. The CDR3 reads CASSATNYGYTF. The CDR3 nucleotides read TGTGCCAGCAGTGCAACCAACTATGGCTACACCTTC.